A selection of T cell receptor beta chains follows, all from one sample in a study of cytomegalovirus exposure and HLA in healthy donors. The assay was immunoSEQ multiplex PCR, and TCRdb's table has in-frame clones only and misses some. The table records approximately 150,000 clones, approximately 81% of them present only once. The sequenced sample consisted of PBMCs. These receptors all stem from a man aged 50-59 years in good health and CMV-seropositive. CDR3s include the opening cysteine and the closing phenylalanine or tryptophan. The order of the fields is D gene, clone size, V gene, J gene, CDR3 DNA, CDR3 protein. A D gene is named only where the DNA matches it firmly. Not all rows give a size; the values are once, few, many and, for expanded clones, a class.

D: TRBD1; size: NA; V: TRBV4-1; J: TRBJ1-5; DNA: TGCGCCAGCAGCCAAGATACGCGGACAGGGTATCAGCCCCAGCATTTT; CDR3: CASSQDTRTGYQPQHF
D: NA; size: NA; V: TRBV9; J: TRBJ1-5; DNA: TGTGCCAGCAGCGTGGCCCCAGGGAGCAATCAGCCCCAGCATTTT; CDR3: CASSVAPGSNQPQHF
D: NA; size: NA; V: TRBV30; J: TRBJ2-2; DNA: TGTGCCGCGGGGGCCAGGGGGCAAGTGACCGGGGAGCTGTTTTTT; CDR3: CAAGARGQVTGELFF
D: NA; size: NA; V: TRBV5-1; J: TRBJ2-6; DNA: TGCGCCAGCAGCTCTTCCGGGGCTGGGGCCAACGTCCTGACTTTC; CDR3: CASSSSGAGANVLTF
D: TRBD1; size: NA; V: TRBV28; J: TRBJ1-2; DNA: TGTGCCAGCAGTTCCGCGGGACAGGGGGCATATGGCTACACCTTC; CDR3: CASSSAGQGAYGYTF
D: NA; size: NA; V: TRBV18; J: TRBJ1-2; DNA: TGTGCCAGCTCACCCCCAGGGGACGGAAGATATGGCTACACCTTC; CDR3: CASSPPGDGRYGYTF
D: TRBD2; size: NA; V: TRBV9; J: TRBJ2-7; DNA: TGTGCCAGCAGCGTAGGGGGAGGGTCCGAGCAGTACTTC; CDR3: CASSVGGGSEQYF
D: TRBD1; size: few; V: TRBV6-1; J: TRBJ2-7; DNA: TGTGCCAGCAGTGACAGGGGGCACCAGTACTTC; CDR3: CASSDRGHQYF
D: TRBD1; size: few; V: TRBV7-7; J: TRBJ2-5; DNA: TGTGCTAGCAGCTTAGGGACAGGGGCAGAGACCCAGTACTTC; CDR3: CASSLGTGAETQYF
D: NA; size: NA; V: TRBV6-5; J: TRBJ1-5; DNA: TGTGCCAGCAGTCGAACAGGCCCCAATCAGCCCCAGCATTTT; CDR3: CASSRTGPNQPQHF
D: TRBD1; size: NA; V: TRBV28; J: TRBJ1-3; DNA: TGTGCCAGCAGTTCCCCGGACAGGGGATACTCTGGAAACACCATATATTTT; CDR3: CASSSPDRGYSGNTIYF